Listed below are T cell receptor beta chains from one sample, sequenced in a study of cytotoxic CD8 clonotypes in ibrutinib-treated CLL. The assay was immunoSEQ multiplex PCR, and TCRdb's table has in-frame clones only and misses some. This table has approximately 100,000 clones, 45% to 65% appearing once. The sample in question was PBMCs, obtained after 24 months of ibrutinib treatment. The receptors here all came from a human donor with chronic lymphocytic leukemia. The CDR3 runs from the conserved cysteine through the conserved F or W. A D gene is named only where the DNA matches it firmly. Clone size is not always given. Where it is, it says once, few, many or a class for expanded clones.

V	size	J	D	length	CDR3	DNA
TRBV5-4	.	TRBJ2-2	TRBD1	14	CASSFSGGNGELFF	TGTGCCAGCAGCTTTTCAGGGGGTAACGGGGAGCTGTTTTTT
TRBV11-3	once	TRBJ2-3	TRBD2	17	CASSFRGTSGGTDTQYF	TGTGCCAGCAGCTTTAGGGGGACTAGCGGGGGCACAGATACGCAGTATTTT
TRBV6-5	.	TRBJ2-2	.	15	CASSYSLQNTGELFF	TGTGCCAGCAGTTACTCTTTGCAGAACACCGGGGAGCTGTTTTTT
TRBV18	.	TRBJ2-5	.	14	CASSPDSNQETQYF	TGTGCCAGCTCACCCGACAGCAACCAAGAGACCCAGTACTTC
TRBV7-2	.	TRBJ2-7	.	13	CASSFPETYEQYF	TGTGCCAGCAGCTTCCCCGAAACCTACGAGCAGTACTTC
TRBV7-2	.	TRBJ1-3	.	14	CASSLRGQGNTIYF	TGTGCCAGCAGCCTGCGGGGGCAAGGAAACACCATATATTTT
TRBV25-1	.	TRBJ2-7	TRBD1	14	CASSEYRTGHEQYF	TGTGCCAGCAGTGAATACCGGACAGGGCACGAGCAGTACTTC
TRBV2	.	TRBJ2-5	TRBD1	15	CASRLRDRGRETQYF	TGTGCCAGCAGGCTCCGGGACAGGGGGCGGGAGACCCAGTACTTC
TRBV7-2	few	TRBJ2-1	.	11	CASSDLNEQFF	TGTGCCAGCAGCGATCTCAATGAGCAGTTCTTC
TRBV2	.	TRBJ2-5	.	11	CASSDLETQYF	TGTGCCAGCAGTGATCTAGAGACCCAGTACTTC
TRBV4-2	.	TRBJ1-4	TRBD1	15	CASSAKGTGVEKLFF	TGTGCCAGCAGCGCCAAAGGGACAGGGGTCGAAAAACTGTTTTTT
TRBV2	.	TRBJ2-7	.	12	CAIKNMSYEQYF	TGTGCCATCAAAAACATGTCCTACGAGCAGTACTTC
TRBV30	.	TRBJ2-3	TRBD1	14	CAWSRTGPRDTQYF	TGTGCCTGGAGTCGGACAGGGCCGCGGGATACGCAGTATTTT
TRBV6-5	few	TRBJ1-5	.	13	CASRQGEAQPQHF	TGTGCCAGCAGGCAGGGAGAGGCTCAGCCCCAGCATTTT
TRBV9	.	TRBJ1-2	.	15	CASSPDANLNYGYTF	TGTGCCAGCAGCCCAGACGCCAATCTTAACTATGGCTACACCTTC
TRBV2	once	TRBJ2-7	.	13	CASSEKGFYEQYF	TGTGCCAGCAGTGAAAAGGGATTCTACGAGCAGTACTTC
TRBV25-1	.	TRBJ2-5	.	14	CASSSAVYQETQYF	TGTGCCAGCAGTTCAGCGGTGTACCAAGAGACCCAGTACTTC
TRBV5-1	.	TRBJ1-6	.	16	CASSRLTGKGNSPLHF	TGCGCCAGCAGCCGCCTTACGGGGAAGGGGAATTCACCCCTCCACTTT
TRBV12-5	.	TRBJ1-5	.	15	CASGLGTPGDQPQHF	TGTGCTAGTGGTTTGGGGACGCCCGGCGATCAGCCCCAGCATTTT
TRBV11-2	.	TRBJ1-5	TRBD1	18	CASSLEAGEGGLGQPQHF	TGTGCCAGCAGCTTAGAGGCAGGGGAAGGGGGCCTAGGGCAGCCCCAGCATTTT
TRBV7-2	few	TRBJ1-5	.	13	CASSPHPPQPQHF	TGTGCCAGCAGCCCGCATCCCCCTCAGCCCCAGCATTTT
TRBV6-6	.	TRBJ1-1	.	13	CASKAGGNTEAFF	TGTGCCAGCAAGGCGGGGGGCAACACTGAAGCTTTCTTT
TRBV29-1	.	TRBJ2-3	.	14	CSVLDSYYTDTQYF	TGCAGCGTTTTGGACAGTTACTACACAGATACGCAGTATTTT
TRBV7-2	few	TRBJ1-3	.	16	CASSPIFQGGVNTIYF	TGTGCCAGCAGCCCTATATTCCAGGGTGGGGTAAACACCATATATTTT
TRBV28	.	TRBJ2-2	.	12	CASMGVVGELFF	TGTGCCAGCATGGGGGTGGTCGGGGAGCTGTTTTTT
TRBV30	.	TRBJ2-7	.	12	CAWSVAVLEQYF	TGTGCCTGGAGTGTCGCGGTCCTGGAGCAGTACTTC
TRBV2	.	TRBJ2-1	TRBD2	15	CASSEAGTSASEQFF	TGTGCCAGCAGTGAAGCGGGGACTAGCGCCAGCGAGCAGTTCTTC
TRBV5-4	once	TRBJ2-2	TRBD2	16	CASSLGTSGVTGELFF	TGTGCCAGCAGCTTAGGGACTAGCGGGGTAACCGGGGAGCTGTTTTTT
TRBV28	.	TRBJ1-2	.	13	CASSGATAGGYTF	TGTGCCAGCAGTGGAGCGACAGCCGGGGGCTACACCTTC
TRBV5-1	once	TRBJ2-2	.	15	CASSLDRTSIGELFF	TGCGCCAGCAGCTTGGATCGGACTTCTATCGGGGAGCTGTTTTTT
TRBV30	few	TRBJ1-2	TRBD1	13	CAWSGQGLVGYTF	TGTGCCTGGAGCGGACAGGGGCTCGTTGGCTACACCTTC
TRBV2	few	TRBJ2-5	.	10	CASGKETQYF	TGTGCCAGCGGGAAAGAGACCCAGTACTTC
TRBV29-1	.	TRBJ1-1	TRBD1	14	CSGGGTGENTEAFF	TGCAGCGGGGGTGGGACAGGGGAGAACACTGAAGCTTTCTTT
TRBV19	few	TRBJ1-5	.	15	CASSTTSRSNQPQHF	TGTGCCAGTAGCACAACCAGTCGCAGCAATCAGCCCCAGCATTTT
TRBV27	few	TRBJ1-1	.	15	CASSSTQTSNTEAFF	TGTGCCAGCAGTTCTACCCAAACCTCGAACACTGAAGCTTTCTTT
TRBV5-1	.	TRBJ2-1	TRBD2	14	CASSLTSGANEQFF	TGCGCCAGCAGTTTGACTAGCGGGGCAAATGAGCAGTTCTTC
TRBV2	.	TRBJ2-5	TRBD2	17	CASSAERWTLGGETQYF	TGTGCCAGCAGTGCGGAGCGGTGGACTCTCGGGGGGGAGACCCAGTACTTC
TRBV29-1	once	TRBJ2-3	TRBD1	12	CSVGTGTDTQYF	TGCAGCGTGGGGACAGGGACAGATACGCAGTATTTT
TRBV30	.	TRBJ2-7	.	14	CAWTRSGTSYEQYF	TGTGCCTGGACCCGCTCTGGGACATCTTACGAGCAGTACTTC
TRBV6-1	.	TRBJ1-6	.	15	CACSRRDNYNSPLHF	TGTGCCTGTAGTAGGCGGGACAACTATAATTCACCCCTCCACTTT